One and the same sample provided the 27 T cell receptor beta chains below, sequenced in a study of T cells in pancreatic ductal adenocarcinoma (dated by TCRdb to 2016 to 2017). Libraries were constructed by the immunoSEQ multiplex PCR assay. The source is immuneACCESS, and TCRdb retained only in-frame sequences with V and J called. Part of the clones is not carried over; for the studies checked, unresolved V genes explain less than half of this, and the remainder is unexplained. The sample contains about 4,900 clones, roughly 84% of them found a single time. The biggest ten clones account for under 7% of the sample. The selected pancreatic ductal adenocarcinoma patients had received surgery without neoadjuvant therapy. Specimen: pancreatic tumor tissue. The source of these receptors is a human donor with pancreatic ductal adenocarcinoma.

This chain joins TRBV7-9 and TRBJ2-5, with TRBD1 matching over 10 bases. Germline-derived CDR1 and CDR2 are SEHNR and FQNEAQ (reference sequence). The ends lost 5 bases at V and 5 bases at J; junction bases unmatched: 5. This CDR3 has 14 residues. The chain's CDR3 is CASSPRGQGETQYF. As DNA, the CDR3 is TGTGCCAGCAGCCCTCGGGGACAGGGGGAGACCCAGTACTTC.

The chain joins TRBV6-5 to TRBJ2-6; no clear D gene. The CDR3 loop spans 13 amino acids. V was clipped by 7 bases and J by 2 bases, with 6 bases between them. Germline values: CDR1 MNHEY, CDR2 SVGAGI. As DNA, the CDR3 is TGTGCCAGCACTTTACCTGGGGCCAACGTCCTGACTTTC. Its translation: CASTLPGANVLTF.

This chain links TRBV6-5 with TRBJ2-7; a weak D match, TRBD2 (6 bases). Trimming left V 6 bases short and J 4 bases short, with 13 bases between. The germline V gene encodes CDR1 MNHEY and CDR2 SVGAGI. The CDR3 length is 13 residues. CDR3 residues: CASRELGGYEQYF. The DNA for the CDR3 is TGTGCCAGCAGGGAGTTGGGGGGTTACGAGCAGTACTTC.

This chain joins TRBV6-4 and TRBJ2-1; D might be TRBD1 (6 bases). Looked up from germline, CDR1 is MRHNA and CDR2 is SNTAGT. CDR3 length equals 13 residues. The ends were cut back, 2 bases at V and 5 bases at J, with 7 bases in the middle. CDR3 protein: CASSDRDNNEQFF. Written as DNA, the CDR3 is TGTGCCAGCAGTGACAGGGACAACAATGAGCAGTTCTTC.

V is TRBV6-5 and J is TRBJ2-1, with 14 bases matching TRBD2. The trim removed 6 bases at V and 9 bases at J, leaving 7 bases unmatched. Germline CDR1 and CDR2: MNHEY and SVGAGI. This CDR3 comprises 15 residues. This CDR3 reads CASSHGTSGSSEQFF. In nucleotides, the CDR3 is TGTGCCAGCAGCCACGGGACTAGCGGGAGCAGTGAGCAGTTCTTC.

J is TRBJ2-7 and V is TRBV28; D could derive from TRBD1 or TRBD2 (5 bases each). V was trimmed by 6 bases and J by 2 bases, leaving 14 bases between them. The CDR3 totals 14 residues. Germline-derived CDR1 and CDR2 are MDHEN and SYDVKM. The CDR3 sequence is CASRAQGVTYEQYF. The CDR3 region has the DNA TGTGCCAGCAGGGCGCAGGGAGTTACCTACGAGCAGTACTTC.

The gene calls are TRBV28 and TRBJ2-7; TRBD1 agrees at 7 bases. CDR1 and CDR2 (germline): MDHEN, SYDVKM. With V trimmed by 7 bases and J by 3 bases, 9 bases remained unmatched. The CDR3 totals 14 residues. The CDR3 spells CASIAQGLGYEQYF. The DNA of the CDR3 is TGTGCCAGCATTGCACAGGGGCTAGGCTACGAGCAGTACTTC.

The genes are TRBV11-2 and TRBJ1-4, with 7 bases lining up with TRBD1. Per germline, CDR1 SGHAT and CDR2 FQNNGV. This CDR3 is 14 amino acids long. J lost 11 bases, V lost 4 bases, and 10 bases had no gene match. CDR3 DNA sequence: TGTGCCAGCAGCTCCAGGGACAGTTTAGGTAAACTGTTTTTT. Translating it yields CASSSRDSLGKLFF.

This chain joins TRBV6-5 and TRBJ2-7; perhaps TRBD1 as D (8 bases). CDR3 size: 14 residues. Looked up from germline, CDR1 is MNHEY and CDR2 is SVGAGI. The V gene lost 6 bases and the J gene lost 2 bases, with 14 bases spanning the gap. As DNA, the CDR3 is TGTGCCAGCAGAACAGGGGGGGACACCTACGAGCAGTACTTC. Protein product: CASRTGGDTYEQYF.

J is TRBJ2-2 and V is TRBV7-3, with TRBD1 identical over 7 bases. CDR3 length: 16 residues. Germline loops: CDR1 SGHTA, CDR2 FQGTGA. Losses at the gene ends were 4 bases for V and 7 bases for J; bases not matched to a gene: 12. CDR3 DNA: TGTGCCAGCAGCTCCCGCCCGACAGGGAAAAGCGGGGAGCTGTTTTTT. Amino acids: CASSSRPTGKSGELFF.

A few counts support this clone. The gene calls are TRBV14 and TRBJ1-2; maybe TRBD1 (5 bases). CDR3 length: 14 amino acids. CDR1 is SGHDN, CDR2 FVKESK, per germline. V was trimmed by 2 bases and J by 5 bases, leaving 12 bases between them. This CDR3 is CASSQTGTWYGYTF. The CDR3 nucleotides are TGTGCCAGCAGCCAAACTGGGACGTGGTATGGCTACACCTTC. The variable domain in full, with the rest retrieved from reference TRBV14 and TRBJ1-2, is EAGVTQFPSHSVIEKGQTVTLRCDPISGHDNLYWYRRVMGKEIKFLLHFVKESKQDESGMPNNRFLAERTGGTYSTLKVQPAELEDSGVYFCASSQTGTWYGYTFGSGTRLTVV.

The chain employs TRBV5-4 and TRBJ1-5, with D perhaps TRBD1 (6 bases). The V end was cut by 0 bases, the J end by 4 bases, with 8 bases between. Germline-derived CDR1 and CDR2 are SGHNT and YYREEE (reference sequence). This CDR3 region has 14 residues. The chain's CDR3 is CASSLDRANQPQHF. DNA of the CDR3: TGTGCCAGCAGCTTGGACAGGGCGAATCAGCCCCAGCATTTT.

The gene calls are TRBV28 and TRBJ2-1; tentatively, D is TRBD1 or TRBD2 (5 bases each). The CDR3 has 16 amino acids. Germline V gives CDR1 MDHEN, CDR2 SYDVKM. V lost 5 bases, J lost 0 bases, and 14 bases lay in between. CDR3 region: CASSPQGRSSYNEQFF. CDR3 DNA sequence: TGTGCCAGCAGTCCTCAGGGACGGAGCTCCTACAATGAGCAGTTCTTC. The entire variable domain, with the rest obtained from reference TRBV28 and TRBJ2-1, is as follows: DVKVTQSSRYLVKRTGEKVFLECVQDMDHENMFWYRQDPGLGLRLIYFSYDVKMKEKGDIPEGYSVSREKKERFSLILESASTNQTSMYLCASSPQGRSSYNEQFFGPGTRLTVL.

The chain joins TRBV5-6 to TRBJ2-1; 8 bases fit TRBD1. CDR1 is SGHDT and CDR2 is YYEEEE in the germline V gene. Trimming at V came to 0 bases and at J to 1 base, leaving 3 bases not matched to a gene. This CDR3 comprises 16 residues. The CDR3 spells CASSLEGQGSYNEQFF. For the CDR3, the DNA is TGTGCCAGCAGCTTGGAAGGACAGGGTTCCTACAATGAGCAGTTCTTC.

This rearrangement joins TRBV5-1 to TRBJ2-1; 7 bases are a match to TRBD2. The CDR3 is 14 residues long. CDR1 is SGHRS, CDR2 YFSETQ, per germline. V trimming: 1 base; J trimming: 5 bases; junction bases outside the gene matches: 3. The CDR3 sequence: CASSLMGGNNEQFF. In nucleotides, the CDR3 is TGCGCCAGCAGCTTGATGGGAGGGAACAATGAGCAGTTCTTC.

This chain joins TRBV6-6 and TRBJ1-1, with D possibly matching TRBD1 (5 bases). The V and J ends lost 7 bases and 8 bases respectively, with 11 bases between them. The germline V gene has CDR1 MNHNY and CDR2 SVGAGI (reference sequence). This CDR3 has 11 residues. CDR3 DNA sequence: TGTGCCAGCAAACAGGTAGGGGAAGCTTTCTTT. This codes for CASKQVGEAFF.

The chain recombines TRBV7-3 with TRBJ2-1, with D unresolved. Germline CDR1 SGHTA, CDR2 FQGTGA. V was trimmed by 2 bases and J by 0 bases, leaving 8 bases between them. This CDR3 region has 15 residues. CDR3 residues: CASSLAASSYNEQFF. The DNA of the CDR3 is TGTGCCAGCAGCTTAGCGGCTAGCTCCTACAATGAGCAGTTCTTC.

This clone occurred once. The gene calls are TRBV7-9 and TRBJ2-1; 7 bases match TRBD2. From germline, CDR1 is SEHNR and CDR2 FQNEAQ (reference sequence). V dropped 1 base and J dropped 6; count of bases not matched to a gene: 3. The CDR3 covers 14 residues. This CDR3 is CASSLDVAGNEQFF. CDR3 nucleotide sequence: TGTGCCAGCAGCTTAGACGTAGCGGGCAATGAGCAGTTCTTC.

The CDR3 DNA is TGTGCCAGCAGCCAGGGCGGGGCTTCCTACGAGCAGTACTTC. Its translation is CASSQGGASYEQYF. V and J are TRBV28 and TRBJ2-7; D perhaps matches TRBD2 (6 bases). The CDR3 consists of 14 residues. CDR1 is MDHEN and CDR2 is SYDVKM in the germline V gene. V lost 6 bases and J lost 1, with 13 bases in between.

The chain carries TRBV11-2 and TRBJ2-5; possible D gene TRBD2, 7 bases. Germline loops: CDR1 SGHAT, CDR2 FQNNGV. V lost 2 bases to trimming and J lost 7 bases, with 20 bases between them. This CDR3 has 16 residues. CDR3 DNA: TGTGCCAGCAGCTTACCCGCGGGGGCCAGGAAAGGGACCCAGTACTTC. The encoded protein is CASSLPAGARKGTQYF.

V gene TRBV7-2 combines with J gene TRBJ2-1; no clear D. CDR3 length: 14 amino acids. Germline V gene data show CDR1 as SGHTA and CDR2 as FQGNSA. V was shortened by 4 bases and J by 6 bases, with 13 bases between the two germline ends. CDR3 sequence reads: CASSSDLGRNEQFF. Written as DNA, the CDR3 is TGTGCCAGCAGCTCTGACCTTGGGCGCAATGAGCAGTTCTTC.

V and J are TRBV6-6 and TRBJ2-3; D call uncertain. Germline CDR1 is MNHNY and CDR2 is SVGAGI (reference sequence). The CDR3 is 14 residues long. V lost 0 bases, J lost 4 bases, and 8 bases lay in between. The DNA for the CDR3 is TGTGCCAGCAGTTACTCGTCCGTCCCAGATACGCAGTATTTT. Translation gives CASSYSSVPDTQYF.

The J gene is TRBJ2-2, the V gene TRBV7-9; possibly TRBD2 for D (5 bases). CDR3 length: 18 amino acids. CDR1 is SEHNR, CDR2 FQNEAQ, per germline (reference sequence). V was cut by 2 bases and J by 5 bases, with 21 bases left in between. The CDR3 loop is CASSLSAYGAGWTGELFF. The CDR3 nucleotides read TGTGCCAGCAGCTTATCGGCGTACGGCGCGGGTTGGACCGGGGAGCTGTTTTTT.

This clone has only one observation. The chain uses TRBV20-1 and TRBJ2-1; D gene uncertain. The CDR3 length is 11 residues. CDR1 and CDR2 (germline): DFQATT, SNEGSKA (reference sequence). Trimming took off 6 bases at V and 5 bases at J, with 8 bases between the two ends. The CDR3: CSALRNNEQFF. CDR3 sequence (DNA): TGCAGTGCCCTGCGGAACAATGAGCAGTTCTTC.

The chain couples TRBV4-1 to TRBJ1-3; 11 positions agree with TRBD1. Trimming at V came to 0 bases and at J to 0 bases, leaving 7 bases not matched to a gene. The germline CDR1 and CDR2 sequences are MGHRA and YSYEKL. The CDR3 is made up of 19 amino acids. CDR3 DNA sequence: TGCGCCAGCAGCCAAGATGACGGGACAGGGGGGGCCTCTGGAAACACCATATATTTT. Its protein product is CASSQDDGTGGASGNTIYF.

This sequence joins TRBV7-9 and TRBJ2-7; 13 nucleotides agree with TRBD2. The V gene end was trimmed by 3 bases and the J gene end by 6 bases; junction bases not matched to a gene: 2. Germline CDR1 reads SEHNR; CDR2 reads FQNEAQ (reference sequence). CDR3 size: 14 residues. CDR3 DNA: TGTGCCAGCAGCTTGGGACTAGCGGGGCTCGAGCAGTACTTC. It encodes CASSLGLAGLEQYF.

This chain uses TRBV19 with TRBJ2-2; TRBD1 agrees at 10 bases. V was pared by 7 bases and J by 3 bases, with 5 bases of the junction left unmatched. Per the germline V gene, CDR1 is LNHDA and CDR2 is SQIVND (reference sequence). This CDR3 has 15 amino acids. CDR3 in amino acids: CASTSGTGDTGELFF. The DNA of the CDR3 is TGTGCCAGTACATCCGGGACAGGGGACACCGGGGAGCTGTTTTTT.